What follows describes a single T cell receptor beta chain. Produced via immunoSEQ multiplex PCR; TCRdb's table is partial and in-frame only. The sample records about 160,000 clones, 84% being singletons. Germline assignment: CDR1 SGHVS and CDR2 FQNEAQ. The CDR3 contains 16 residues. Trimming took off 5 bases at V and 6 bases at J, with 17 bases between the two ends. The source of the sample is a study of blood T cell repertoires in COVID-19. At the level of the study: COVID-19 samples, acute and convalescent, were from the United States, Italy and Spain. In each case, the material was cDNA or gDNA derived from T cells, B-cell-depleted T cells, or PBMCs.

The TCR sequence derives from a man aged 35-49 years who had recovered from COVID-19. The specimen sequenced was peripheral blood. The rearrangement joins TRBV7-8 to TRBJ1-6; D perhaps matches TRBD1 (5 bases). The CDR3 reads CASSPRDDSLNSPLHF. CDR3 nucleotide sequence: TGTGCCAGCAGCCCGAGAGACGACAGTCTTAATTCACCCCTCCACTTT.